Shown below are 29 T cell receptor beta chains from a single sample sequenced in a study of T-cell memory formation after mild COVID-19. MiXCR was run by TCRdb on the 5' RACE reads, yielding one entry per CDR3 protein. Here the sample spans approximately 450,000 distinct CDR3 sequences, about 18% being singletons. Material: PBMCs or a T cell subset sorted from them (not recorded which). These receptors were collected from an adult woman who had mild COVID-19 (a few samples of this study predate the infection). Cell type and time point are not known.

The sample holds a few counts of this clonotype. The chain employs TRBV7-6 and TRBJ2-3; possible D gene TRBD2, 6 bases. V lost 5 bases, J lost 8 bases, and 20 bases lay in between. The CDR3 is 15 residues long. In germline, CDR1 is SGHVS, CDR2 FNYEAQ. This CDR3 reads CASSPRGTAVVTQYF. CDR3 nucleotides: TGTGCCAGCAGCCCCCGGGGGACTGCCGTCGTTACGCAGTATTTT.

The J gene is TRBJ1-6, the V gene TRBV4-1; tentatively, D is TRBD1 (5 bases). The germline V and J ends were trimmed by 0 bases and 7 bases, with 10 bases remaining between them. Germline V CDR1 and CDR2: MGHRA, YSYEKL. The length of the CDR3 is 15 residues. CDR3 bases: TGCGCCAGCAGCCAAGATCCAGGGTTGAATTCACCCCTCCACTTT. Protein sequence: CASSQDPGLNSPLHF.

The gene calls are TRBV7-8 and TRBJ2-1; TRBD2 might be the D (6 bases). Germline V gene sequence: CDR1 SGHVS, CDR2 FQNEAQ. CDR3 length equals 15 residues. The V end was cut by 3 bases, the J end by 3 bases, with 12 bases between. In nucleotides, the CDR3 is TGTGCCAGCAGCTTTAGCGGAGAAAGCTACAATGAGCAGTTCTTC. Translating it yields CASSFSGESYNEQFF.

This chain joins TRBV7-2 and TRBJ2-3, with 8 bases identical to TRBD1. The trim removed 5 bases at V and 4 bases at J, leaving 5 bases unmatched. The CDR3 extends over 14 amino acids. Germline V gives CDR1 SGHTA, CDR2 FQGNSA. CDR3 region: CASSQDRGPDTQYF. As DNA, the CDR3 is TGTGCCAGCAGCCAAGACAGGGGCCCAGATACGCAGTATTTT.

This clonotype showed up just a few times. The chain employs TRBV20-1 and TRBJ1-1; D is possibly TRBD1 (5 bases). V was shortened by 6 bases and J by 4 bases, with 12 bases between the two germline ends. The CDR3 consists of 12 residues. Germline CDR1 and CDR2: DFQATT and SNEGSKA (reference sequence). CDR3 amino acids: CSASGGGTEAFF. CDR3 coding DNA: TGCAGTGCCTCCGGGGGGGGCACTGAAGCTTTCTTT.

This clonotype was observed a handful of times. This rearrangement joins TRBV18 to TRBJ1-2; D gene ambiguous. CDR3 size: 13 residues. V dropped 2 bases and J dropped 5 bases, with 9 bases sitting between them. Germline V gene lookup returns CDR1 KGHSH and CDR2 LQKENI. In DNA, the CDR3 is TGTGCCAGCTCACCAGACACCCTGTATGGCTACACCTTC. Amino acid sequence: CASSPDTLYGYTF.

This clonotype was counted many times. The gene calls are TRBV11-3 and TRBJ1-2; D ambiguous. Germline CDR1 reads SGHNT; CDR2 reads YENEEA. V dropped 3 bases and J dropped 7 bases, with 12 bases sitting between them. The CDR3 loop spans 13 amino acids. The CDR3 reads CASSFGRGGGYTF. The CDR3 DNA is TGTGCCAGCAGCTTCGGCCGGGGTGGTGGCTACACCTTC.

In its sample, this clonotype was seen a few times. The V and J genes are TRBV5-1 and TRBJ2-1, with a tentative D call TRBD2 (5 bases). Deletions cut 0 bases from V and 1 base from J, with 17 bases between. This CDR3 contains 18 residues. Germline V gene sequence: CDR1 SGHRS, CDR2 YFSETQ. The CDR3 DNA reads TGCGCCAGCAGCTTGGCGGGGTCGCGGAGCGGTTCCTACAATGAGCAGTTCTTC. Translated: CASSLAGSRSGSYNEQFF.

The sample holds a few counts of this clonotype. The chain employs TRBV12-3 or TRBV12-4 and TRBJ1-5, with unresolved D. The germline V and J ends were trimmed by 6 bases and 9 bases, with 15 bases remaining between them. This CDR3 is built from 13 residues. As DNA, the CDR3 is TGTGCCAGCAGCCTCCCCGCCGGGAGGCCCCAGCATTTT. Residues: CASSLPAGRPQHF.

The J gene is TRBJ2-1, the V gene TRBV7-8; TRBD2 matches 10 bases. In germline, CDR1 is SGHVS, CDR2 FQNEAQ. V was pared by 6 bases and J by 8 bases, with 13 bases of the junction left unmatched. The CDR3 loop spans 16 amino acids. The CDR3 loop is CASRRKAGGAPHEQFF. For the CDR3, the DNA is TGTGCCAGCAGACGGAAAGCGGGGGGGGCCCCACATGAGCAGTTCTTC.

This clonotype was seen a handful of times. This CDR3 is CASRAIAGGPASTDTQYF. CDR3 nucleotides: TGTGCCAGCAGGGCAATAGCGGGAGGGCCGGCTAGCACAGATACGCAGTATTTT. This chain uses TRBV27 with TRBJ2-3; 11 nucleotides line up with TRBD2. Unmatched junction bases numbered 11, after V lost 6 bases and J lost 0 bases. This CDR3 is built from 18 residues. Germline CDR1 reads MNHEY; CDR2 reads SMNVEV (reference sequence).

The chain links TRBV15 to TRBJ2-1, with 7 bases fitting TRBD2. Germline V gives CDR1 LNHNV, CDR2 YYDKDF (reference sequence). The CDR3 contains 15 residues. J lost 7 bases, V lost 1 base, and 7 bases had no gene match. The CDR3 DNA reads as TGTGCCACCAGCAGAGGGGGCGGGAGTGGGAATGAGCAGTTCTTC. It yields the protein CATSRGGGSGNEQFF.

This chain links TRBV5-1 with TRBJ2-2; the D gene could be TRBD1 or TRBD2 (5 bases each). V was trimmed by 2 bases and J by 4 bases, leaving 9 bases between them. CDR3 length: 14 residues. Germline CDR1 is SGHRS and CDR2 is YFSETQ. In DNA form, the CDR3 reads TGCGCCAGCAGCTTTTGGGGGAGCACCGGGGAGCTGTTTTTT. Encoded protein: CASSFWGSTGELFF.

This clonotype occurred a few times. The chain employs TRBV4-3 and TRBJ2-1, with TRBD2 matching over 12 bases. After removal of 1 base from V and 6 bases from J, the junction contained 4 bases not matched to a gene. Germline values: CDR1 LGHNA, CDR2 YSLEER. This CDR3 comprises 16 residues. CDR3 nucleotides: TGCGCCAGCAGCCAAGGGCTAGCGGGAGGGGGCAATGAGCAGTTCTTC. Its translation is CASSQGLAGGGNEQFF.

This clonotype was recorded many times. The CDR3 here is CASSPKGYNEQFF. CDR3 nucleotides: TGTGCCAGCTCACCTAAGGGGTACAATGAGCAGTTCTTC. The chain joins TRBV18 to TRBJ2-1; tentatively, D is TRBD1 (5 bases). Trimming pared 3 bases from V and 4 bases from J, leaving 7 bases between. The CDR3 extends over 13 amino acids. Germline V gene lookup returns CDR1 KGHSH and CDR2 LQKENI.

In DNA, the CDR3 is TGTGCCAGCTCACCACCCAGGCTGCTTAACTATGGCTACACCTTC. Translated: CASSPPRLLNYGYTF. This chain connects TRBV18 to TRBJ1-2; no reliable D call. The germline CDR1 and CDR2 sequences are KGHSH and LQKENI. The V end lost 0 bases, the J end lost 1 base, and 9 bases lay between the germline ends. The CDR3 spans 15 residues.

The sample holds a few counts of this clonotype. The chain employs TRBV3-1 and TRBJ2-7; 13 bases match TRBD2. Germline V gene sequence: CDR1 LGHDT, CDR2 YNNKEL (reference sequence). J lost 1 base, V lost 2 bases, and 5 bases had no gene match. The CDR3 contains 17 residues. Written as DNA, the CDR3 is TGTGCCAGCAGCCAACCGACTAGCGGGGGGTCTTCCTACGAGCAGTACTTC. Translated: CASSQPTSGGSSYEQYF.

This clonotype was seen once. The genes are TRBV4-3 and TRBJ2-7; perhaps D is TRBD1 or TRBD2 (5 bases each). The ends were cut back, 0 bases at V and 5 bases at J, with 11 bases in the middle. There are 14 residues in the CDR3. CDR1 and CDR2 from the germline V gene are LGHNA and YSLEER. This chain's CDR3 is CASSQDGDPNEQYF. Written as DNA, the CDR3 is TGCGCCAGCAGCCAAGACGGGGACCCCAACGAGCAGTACTTC.

The table lists this clonotype with a few counts. This chain connects TRBV30 to TRBJ2-2; 8 nucleotides align to TRBD2. V lost 3 bases, J lost 4 bases, and 4 bases stayed unmatched. CDR1 and CDR2 (germline): GTSNPN, SVGIG (reference sequence). The CDR3 is 14 residues long. CDR3 coding DNA: TGTGCCTGGAGCGGCGGGAGGACCACCGGGGAGCTGTTTTTT. Residues: CAWSGGRTTGELFF.

This clonotype showed up just a few times. The chain recombines TRBV12-5 with TRBJ1-1; the D gene is possibly TRBD1 (5 bases). The germline V gene has CDR1 LGHNT and CDR2 FRNRAP. CDR3 length: 14 residues. Trimming pared 3 bases from V and 1 base from J, leaving 9 bases between. As DNA, the CDR3 is TGTGCTAGTGGTTTTACGACAGCGAACACTGAAGCTTTCTTT. Translated, it gives CASGFTTANTEAFF.

In its sample, this clonotype was seen many times. This chain uses TRBV29-1 with TRBJ2-6, with a tentative D call TRBD1 (6 bases). This CDR3 is 14 amino acids long. Germline lookup yields CDR1 SQVTM and CDR2 ANQGSEA. The germline V and J ends were trimmed by 6 bases and 0 bases, with 9 bases remaining between them. CDR3 region: CSVRQVSGANVLTF. The CDR3 nucleotides read TGCAGCGTCCGACAGGTCTCTGGGGCCAACGTCCTGACTTTC. Supplemented by reference TRBV29-1 and TRBJ2-6, the full variable domain reads SAVISQKPSRDICQRGTSLTIQCQVDSQVTMMFWYRQQPGQSLTLIATANQGSEATYESGFVIDKFPISRPNLTFSTLTVSNMSPEDSSIYLCSVRQVSGANVLTFGAGSRLTVL.

The chain joins TRBV29-1 to TRBJ2-5; D might be TRBD2 (6 bases). This CDR3 is built from 14 residues. From germline, CDR1 is SQVTM and CDR2 ANQGSEA. The V end lost 7 bases, the J end lost 5 bases, and 20 bases lay between the germline ends. In DNA form, the CDR3 reads TGCAGCGCTGACGGACCCCACGCGGGGGAGACCCAGTACTTC. Its translation is CSADGPHAGETQYF.

This clonotype was seen ten or more times. The V gene is TRBV19, the J gene TRBJ2-2; D is perhaps TRBD1 or TRBD2 (5 bases each). Trimming removed 7 bases from V and 3 bases from J, with 15 bases in between. The CDR3 has 15 residues. The germline gives CDR1 LNHDA, CDR2 SQIVND (reference sequence). The CDR3, as DNA: TGTGCCAGTAATACTCCGGGGCTCGACACCGGGGAGCTGTTTTTT. It encodes CASNTPGLDTGELFF.

This clonotype has just a few counts. The chain carries TRBV10-3 and TRBJ2-5; possibly TRBD1 or TRBD2 for D (5 bases each). The V end was cut by 10 bases, the J end by 2 bases, with 14 bases between. This CDR3 spans 13 amino acids. Germline lookup yields CDR1 ENHRY and CDR2 SYGVKD. CDR3 nucleotide sequence: TGTGCCACCGGGACGGATTTACAAGAGACCCAGTACTTC. The encoded protein is CATGTDLQETQYF.

This chain uses TRBV12-3 or TRBV12-4 with TRBJ2-3, with 7 bases identical to TRBD1. The trim removed 7 bases at V and 1 base at J, leaving 8 bases unmatched. The CDR3 consists of 15 residues. The CDR3 nucleotides are TGTGCCAGCACCGTGAGGGGGCTCGGCACAGATACGCAGTATTTT. This encodes CASTVRGLGTDTQYF.

V gene TRBV5-1 combines with J gene TRBJ1-6; a weak D match, TRBD1 (5 bases). Germline lookup yields CDR1 SGHRS and CDR2 YFSETQ. V gave up 3 bases and J gave up 10 bases, with 20 bases separating them. The CDR3 consists of 16 residues. In nucleotides, the CDR3 is TGCGCCAGCAGCTCCAGAGTTGCAGGGTCTGAATCACCCCTCCACTTT. It yields the protein CASSSRVAGSESPLHF.

This clonotype was detected only a few times. The V and J genes are TRBV4-2 and TRBJ2-7, with 8 nucleotides matching TRBD2. CDR3 size: 16 residues. CDR1 is LGHNA, CDR2 YNFKEQ, per germline. V shed 0 bases and J 0 bases; nucleotides not matched to a gene: 4. The CDR3 is CASSQEVSGASYEQYF. The CDR3 nucleotides read TGTGCCAGCAGCCAAGAGGTTAGCGGGGCCTCCTACGAGCAGTACTTC.

The chain links TRBV10-3 to TRBJ2-3; TRBD2 aligns across 10 bases. Looked up from germline, CDR1 is ENHRY and CDR2 is SYGVKD. The CDR3 is made up of 14 amino acids. J gave up 6 bases and V 4 bases, and 4 bases lay outside the gene matches. CDR3 residues: CAISVGLALDTQYF. In DNA form, the CDR3 reads TGTGCCATCAGTGTGGGACTAGCGCTGGATACGCAGTATTTT.

This clonotype has more than one count but fewer than ten. The genes are TRBV15 and TRBJ1-2; a weak D match, TRBD1 (6 bases). The CDR3 sequence is 15 residues long. Germline assignment: CDR1 LNHNV and CDR2 YYDKDF (reference sequence). The V end lost 1 base, the J end lost 4 bases, and 13 bases lay between the germline ends. This CDR3 is CATSRGGNRAYGYTF. The CDR3 bases are TGTGCCACCAGCAGAGGAGGGAACAGGGCCTATGGCTACACCTTC.